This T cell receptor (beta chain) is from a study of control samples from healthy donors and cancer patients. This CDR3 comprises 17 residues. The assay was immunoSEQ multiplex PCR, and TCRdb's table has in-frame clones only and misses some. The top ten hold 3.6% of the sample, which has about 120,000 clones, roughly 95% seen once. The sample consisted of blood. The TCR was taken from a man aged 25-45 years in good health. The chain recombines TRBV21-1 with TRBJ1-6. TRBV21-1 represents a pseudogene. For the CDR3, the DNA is TGTGCCAGCAGCAAAGCCGGGGGGGCCGGGTATAATTCACCCCTCCACTTT. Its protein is CASSKAGGAGYNSPLHF.